Sequencing of this T cell receptor (beta chain) was carried out in a study of shared clonotypes between healthy human individuals. Study-wide points: In general, naive subsets displayed greater estimated richness than memory subsets did.

The CDR3 spans 15 residues. Germline CDR1 is LNHDA and CDR2 is SQIVND (reference sequence). Trimming left V 3 bases short and J 0 bases short, with 9 bases between. As to this clone: Antigen unknown.

The assay was immunoSEQ multiplex PCR, and TCRdb's table has in-frame clones only and misses some. The top ten hold about 0.13% of the sample, which has 2 million to 2.5 million clones, 85% to 95% seen once. Sequencing was done on a sample of naive CD4+ T cells sorted from blood. Subset described: CD45RA+ positively selected. This receptor was identified in a man aged 18 to 30 in good health. The rearrangement uses TRBV19 and TRBJ2-1; perhaps TRBD2 as D (5 bases). The CDR3 DNA reads as TGTGCCAGTAGTATGTTGGCGGGCTCCTACAATGAGCAGTTCTTC. Residues: CASSMLAGSYNEQFF.